This T cell receptor beta chain was obtained from a study of T cell repertoires in cytomegalovirus infection. About the study: Alongside well-studied HLA-B-restricted CMV epitopes, recently identified HLA-C-restricted CMV epitopes were also used. Both CMV infection and a matching HLA type were indicated by public TCR beta signatures.

Trimming removed 5 bases from V and 2 bases from J, with 16 bases in between. This CDR3 is 15 amino acids long. The V gene's germline CDR1 is SGHVS and CDR2 FQNEAQ. TCRdb reprocessed the reads via MiXCR and lists one record per CDR3 protein. The data show around 900,000 distinct CDR3 sequences, 30% to 40% seen once. Whole-study findings and limits: What dominated the ex vivo response were HLA-C-restricted CMV-specific TCR beta clonotypes.

At least ten counts were recorded for this clonotype. Its antigen is undetermined. This clonotype was obtained from a human donor in good health (CMV status not recorded). Some clones in this sample may be carry-over from other donors' samples. The rearrangement uses TRBV7-8 and TRBJ2-7; D might be TRBD1 or TRBD2, each matching 6 bases. The starting material was cultured CD8+ T cells from PBMCs, obtained from culture after CMV antigen stimulation. The CDR3 DNA sequence: TGTGCCAGCAGCCTCTCCGGGGGCTCTCCCTACGAGCAGTACTTC. It codes for CASSLSGGSPYEQYF.